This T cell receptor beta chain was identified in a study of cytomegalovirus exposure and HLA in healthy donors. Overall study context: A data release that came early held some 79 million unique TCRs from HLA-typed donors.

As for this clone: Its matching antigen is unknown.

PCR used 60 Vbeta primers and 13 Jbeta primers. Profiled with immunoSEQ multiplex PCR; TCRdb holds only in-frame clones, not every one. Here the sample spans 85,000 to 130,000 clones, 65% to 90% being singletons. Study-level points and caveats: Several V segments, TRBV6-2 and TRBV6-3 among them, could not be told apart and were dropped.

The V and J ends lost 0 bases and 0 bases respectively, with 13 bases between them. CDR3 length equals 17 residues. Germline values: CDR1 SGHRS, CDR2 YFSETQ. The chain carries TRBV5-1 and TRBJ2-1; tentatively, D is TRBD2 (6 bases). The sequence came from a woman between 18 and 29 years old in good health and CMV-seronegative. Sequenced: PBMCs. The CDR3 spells CASSLGVAESSYNEQFF. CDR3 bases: TGCGCCAGCAGCTTGGGAGTAGCGGAGAGCTCCTACAATGAGCAGTTCTTC.